The entry that follows covers one T cell receptor (beta chain) sequence. The antigen is not known. This specimen comes from a study of T cell responses to AZD1222 COVID-19 vaccine. Study conclusions and caveats: Repertoire sampling happened only post peak T cell response. Vaccination with two AZD1222 doses was followed by a rise in Spike-specific TCR breadth and depth. Clonal diversity was possibly underestimated, and white British individuals and females predominated among donors. Across the whole spike, CD4 TCRs peaked at regions 160-218 and 743-854.

Trimming cost V 3 bases and J 10 bases, with 13 bases left between them. CDR1 is LNHDA, CDR2 SQIVND, per germline (reference sequence). There are 13 residues in the CDR3. Assay used: immunoSEQ multiplex PCR; TCRdb lists only in-frame clones, some missing. The sample records 70,000 to 85,000 clones, 70% to 85% being singletons. Source: peripheral blood, taken on day 0 of AZD1222 vaccination. The origin of this receptor is an adult in good health. V and J are TRBV19 and TRBJ2-1; maybe TRBD1 (5 bases). The CDR3 region is CASSIRGMGEQFF. The CDR3 DNA is TGTGCCAGTAGTATTAGGGGAATGGGCGAGCAGTTCTTC.